The next 2 T cell receptor beta chains were all read from a single sample in a study of cytomegalovirus exposure and HLA in healthy donors. PCR employed 60 Vbeta and 13 Jbeta primers. The method was immunoSEQ multiplex PCR; TCRdb's version includes in-frame clones alone and lacks a portion of them. The sample shows 150,000 to 200,000 clones, 75% to 90% of them seen only once. What was sequenced was PBMCs. The source of these receptors is a woman in her forties or fifties in good health and CMV-seropositive.

The V call is TRBV6-5, the J call TRBJ1-1; possibly TRBD1 for D (6 bases). CDR3 length: 14 residues. From germline, CDR1 is MNHEY and CDR2 SVGAGI. Deletions cut 11 bases from V and 1 base from J, with 17 bases between. CDR3 sequence reads: CAAGRGVGNTEAFF. DNA for the CDR3: TGTGCCGCGGGCAGGGGAGTCGGGAACACTGAAGCTTTCTTT.

A single count supports this clone. Here the CDR3 reads CASSFLSSGNTEAFF. The DNA of the CDR3 is TGTGCCAGCAGTTTCTTATCTTCAGGGAACACTGAAGCTTTCTTT. This chain connects TRBV6-5 to TRBJ1-1, with D unresolved. The germline V gene encodes CDR1 MNHEY and CDR2 SVGAGI. CDR3 length equals 15 residues. V shed 4 bases and J shed 1 base, with 13 bases lying between them.